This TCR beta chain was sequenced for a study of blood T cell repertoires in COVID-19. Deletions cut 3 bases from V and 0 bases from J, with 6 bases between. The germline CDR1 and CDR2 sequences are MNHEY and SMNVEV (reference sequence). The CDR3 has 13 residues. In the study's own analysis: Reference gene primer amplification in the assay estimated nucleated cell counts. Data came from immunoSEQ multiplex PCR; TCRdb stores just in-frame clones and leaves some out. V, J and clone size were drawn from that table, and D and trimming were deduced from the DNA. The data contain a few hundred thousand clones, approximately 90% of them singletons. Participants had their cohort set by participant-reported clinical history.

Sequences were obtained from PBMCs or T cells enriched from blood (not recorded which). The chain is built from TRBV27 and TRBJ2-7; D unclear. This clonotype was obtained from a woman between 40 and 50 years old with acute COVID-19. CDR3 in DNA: TGTGCCAGCAGTTTTGACTCCTCCTACGAGCAGTACTTC. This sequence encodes CASSFDSSYEQYF.